This T cell receptor (beta chain) derives from a study of T cells in Graves' hyperthyroidism and ophthalmopathy. For the study at large: The blood sample was taken at first diagnosis, before treatment began.

PBMCs were derived from more than 8 ml fresh peripheral blood. The germline V and J ends were trimmed by 5 bases and 2 bases, with 10 bases remaining between them. There are 13 residues in the CDR3. Germline CDR1 and CDR2: SGHRS and YFSETQ. This clonotype was observed many times. TCR beta CDR3 sequences were amplified from RNA transcripts. The TCR CDR3 was amplified in a first-round RT-PCR using the HTBI primer set. TCRdb analysed the multiplex PCR reads with MiXCR anew, one entry per CDR3 protein. Among roughly 580,000 distinct CDR3 sequences, around 14% were seen once, and the ten largest hold 4.5% to 6%.

The V call is TRBV5-1, the J call TRBJ1-1; tentatively, D is TRBD1 (5 bases). Sequenced material: blood. This clonotype was obtained from a woman in her twenties or thirties with Graves' hyperthyroidism that later progressed to Graves' ophthalmopathy. The CDR3 nucleotides read TGCGCCAGCAGACTCGGGACCAACACTGAAGCTTTCTTT. This gives the protein CASRLGTNTEAFF.